There are a few counts of the clone carrying this T cell receptor (beta chain). As yet, its antigen is unknown. TCRdb called the reads again in MiXCR, with one record for every CDR3 protein. Of more than 85,000 distinct CDR3 sequences in the sample, less than 25% were seen once. This sample was included in a study of T cell repertoires in cytomegalovirus infection. Study-level background: Indications of both CMV infection and matching HLA type were provided by public TCR beta signatures. Study-wide findings and caveats: Cumulative frequency of public TCR beta families picked out carriers of CMV plus the relevant HLA. Dominating the ex vivo response were HLA-C-restricted CMV-specific TCR beta clonotypes.

The clonotype originates from a human donor in good health (CMV status not recorded). Some clones in this sample may be carry-over from other donors' samples. What was sequenced was CD8+ T cells from PBMCs.

CDR3 sequence reads: CSVETNSDTEAFF. CDR3 nucleotide sequence: TGCAGCGTTGAAACGAATAGTGACACTGAAGCTTTCTTT. V and J are TRBV29-1 and TRBJ1-1; D not certain. The germline CDR1 and CDR2 sequences are SQVTM and ANQGSEA. Deletions cut 2 bases from V and 3 bases from J, with 10 bases between. The CDR3 has 13 residues.